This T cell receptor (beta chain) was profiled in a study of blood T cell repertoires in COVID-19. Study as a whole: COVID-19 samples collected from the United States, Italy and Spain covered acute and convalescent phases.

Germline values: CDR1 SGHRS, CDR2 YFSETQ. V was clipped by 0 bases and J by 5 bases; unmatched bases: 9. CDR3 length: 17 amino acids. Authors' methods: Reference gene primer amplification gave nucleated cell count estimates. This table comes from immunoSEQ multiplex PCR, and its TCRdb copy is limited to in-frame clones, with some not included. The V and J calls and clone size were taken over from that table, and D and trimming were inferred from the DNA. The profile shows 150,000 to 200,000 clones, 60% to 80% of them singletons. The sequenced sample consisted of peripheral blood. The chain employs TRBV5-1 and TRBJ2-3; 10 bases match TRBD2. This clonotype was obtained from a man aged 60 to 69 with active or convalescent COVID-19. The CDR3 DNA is TGCGCCAGCAGCTTGGCCTCAGCGGGAGGGCCGAGAGATACGCAGTATTTT. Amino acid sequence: CASSLASAGGPRDTQYF.